This T cell receptor beta chain was observed in a study of blood T cell repertoires in COVID-19. Across the study: Spain, Italy and the United States supplied samples that represented acute and convalescent COVID-19. T cells, B-cell-depleted T cells, or PBMCs supplied cDNA or gDNA.

Germline CDR1 and CDR2: MNHEY and SVGAGI. The CDR3 is 14 residues long. Unmatched junction bases numbered 10, after V lost 10 bases and J lost 4 bases. Per the study methods: Quantification of nucleated cells was approximated via reference gene primer amplification. Profiling relied on immunoSEQ multiplex PCR, and the TCRdb table lists in-frame clones only, not all of them. V, J and clone size reflect that table, while D and trimming were determined from the DNA. The sample holds 200,000 or so clones, around four fifths seen once. The receptor comes from a human donor with acute or convalescent COVID-19. The donor label of this sample is uncertain. Sequencing was performed on peripheral blood. V gene TRBV6-5 combines with J gene TRBJ1-1; 9 positions agree with TRBD1. CDR3 sequence (DNA): TGTGCCACCCGGGACAGGGAAAGGAGCACTGAAGCTTTCTTT. Its translation is CATRDRERSTEAFF.